The rows below give T cell receptor beta chains drawn from one sample of a study of T cells after yellow fever vaccination. TCRdb recomputed calls from the 5' RACE reads with MiXCR, one row per CDR3 protein. This sample carries 500,000 to 650,000 distinct CDR3 sequences, roughly a sixth of them seen once, and the ten largest clones take 17%. This specimen was PBMCs, taken 5 to 6 days after the first yellow fever vaccination. The receptors here all came from a man in his late teens or twenties who received the YFV17D yellow fever vaccine. Both conserved end residues are part of each CDR3. A D gene is named only where the DNA matches it firmly. Clone sizes are given selectively: once, few, many, or a class where the clone is expanded.

CDR3 protein	CDR3 DNA	V gene	D gene	clone size	J gene
CASSSPGQNTEAFF	TGTGCCAGCAGCTCACCGGGACAGAACACTGAAGCTTTCTTT	TRBV4-2	.	few	TRBJ1-1
CASSETGGGQPQHF	TGCGCCAGCAGCGAGACAGGGGGAGGTCAGCCCCAGCATTTT	TRBV12-3/TRBV12-4	TRBD1	many	TRBJ1-5
CSVEGTGDAYGYTF	TGCAGCGTTGAAGGGACAGGGGACGCCTATGGCTACACCTTC	TRBV29-1	TRBD1	.	TRBJ1-2
CASSPAAPIGDTQYF	TGTGCCAGCAGCCCGGCAGCCCCGATTGGGGATACGCAGTATTTT	TRBV3-1	.	.	TRBJ2-3
CASSPNFLVRELFF	TGTGCCAGCAGCCCCAACTTCTTAGTCCGTGAGCTGTTTTTT	TRBV7-9	.	few	TRBJ2-2
CASSTGGYTEAFF	TGTGCCAGCAGTACAGGGGGATACACTGAAGCTTTCTTT	TRBV6-1	TRBD1	few	TRBJ1-1
CASSLGNAGNEQFF	TGTGCCAGCAGCTTAGGGAACGCGGGCAATGAGCAGTTCTTC	TRBV7-7	.	few	TRBJ2-1
CASSFRGGTGELFF	TGTGCCAGCAGTTTCAGGGGAGGCACCGGGGAGCTGTTTTTT	TRBV27	.	few	TRBJ2-2
CASSDTSGVPDTQYF	TGTGCCAGCAGTGATACTAGCGGGGTCCCAGATACGCAGTATTTT	TRBV6-1	TRBD2	many	TRBJ2-3
CASSPAVRRGGELFF	TGTGCCAGCAGCCCGGCGGTGAGGCGCGGCGGGGAGCTGTTTTTT	TRBV7-9	.	few	TRBJ2-2
CASSLEVSRPTFF	TGTGCCAGCAGCTTAGAAGTGTCCCGGCCTACCTTCTTT	TRBV7-2	.	.	TRBJ1-1
CAIRGQGAGETQYF	TGTGCCATCCGAGGACAGGGGGCAGGGGAGACCCAGTACTTC	TRBV10-3	TRBD1	.	TRBJ2-5
CASSLGPQDSYEQYF	TGTGCCAGCAGTTTGGGGCCCCAGGATTCCTACGAGCAGTACTTC	TRBV12-3/TRBV12-4	.	.	TRBJ2-7
CSIVWAARENNEQFF	TGCAGCATTGTTTGGGCGGCTCGGGAAAACAATGAGCAGTTCTTC	TRBV29-1	.	.	TRBJ2-1
CASTGSMVQPQHF	TGTGCCAGTACTGGTTCTATGGTTCAGCCCCAGCATTTT	TRBV19	.	many	TRBJ1-5
CASRTVYSNQPQHF	TGTGCCAGCAGGACAGTCTATAGCAATCAGCCCCAGCATTTT	TRBV2	.	few	TRBJ1-5
CASSQPIGLALYNEQFF	TGCGCCAGCAGTCAACCAATAGGACTAGCCCTCTACAATGAGCAGTTCTTC	TRBV23-1	TRBD2	few	TRBJ2-1
CASSYDRRGKLFF	TGTGCCAGCAGTTACGACCGCAGGGGAAAACTGTTTTTT	TRBV6-5	.	few	TRBJ1-4
CASSFRMQPLAYEQYF	TGTGCCAGCAGCTTTAGGATGCAACCCTTAGCCTACGAGCAGTACTTC	TRBV7-7	.	.	TRBJ2-7
CASSLTSGGFNEQFF	TGTGCCAGCAGCCTGACTAGCGGGGGTTTCAATGAGCAGTTCTTC	TRBV5-4	TRBD2	.	TRBJ2-1
CASSLEGGLKVDTHYF	TGTGCCAGCAGCTTAGAAGGGGGCCTCAAGGTGGATACGCATTATTTT	TRBV11-2	TRBD1	.	TRBJ2-3
CASSYSTDEQFF	TGTGCCAGCAGTTACTCGACGGATGAGCAGTTCTTC	TRBV6-5	.	.	TRBJ2-1
CASSLVWGQETQYF	TGTGCCAGCAGCTTAGTCTGGGGGCAAGAGACCCAGTACTTC	TRBV7-2	.	few	TRBJ2-5
CSVERQGTDTQYF	TGCAGCGTTGAAAGACAGGGCACAGATACGCAGTATTTT	TRBV29-1	.	.	TRBJ2-3
CASSPGLAGDYTDTQYF	TGCGCCAGCAGCCCAGGACTAGCGGGGGACTACACAGATACGCAGTATTTT	TRBV5-1	TRBD2	.	TRBJ2-3
CASSHDTGAADTQYF	TGTGCCAGCAGCCACGACACCGGGGCCGCAGATACGCAGTATTTT	TRBV7-2	.	.	TRBJ2-3
CASSLVTGGPTDEQFF	TGTGCCAGCAGCTTAGTAACGGGGGGGCCTACGGATGAGCAGTTCTTC	TRBV7-9	TRBD2	.	TRBJ2-1
CASSSYHGGGNSPLHF	TGTGCCAGCAGTTCCTACCATGGGGGAGGGAATTCACCCCTCCACTTT	TRBV6-2/TRBV6-3	.	few	TRBJ1-6
CASSPPGSAGGETQYF	TGTGCCAGCAGCCCGCCCGGTTCGGCAGGGGGCGAGACCCAGTACTTC	TRBV5-5	TRBD1	.	TRBJ2-5
CASSEAAPGWTYEQYF	TGTGCCAGCAGTGAAGCGGCCCCCGGGTGGACCTACGAGCAGTACTTC	TRBV2	.	few	TRBJ2-7
CAISGGTSTDTQYF	TGTGCCATCAGCGGGGGAACTAGCACAGATACGCAGTATTTT	TRBV10-3	.	few	TRBJ2-3
CASSLKSQGGTQYF	TGCGCCAGCAGCTTGAAGTCCCAGGGGGGGACCCAGTACTTC	TRBV5-1	.	.	TRBJ2-5
CASSQTSGGPRWYEQYF	TGTGCCAGCAGCCAAACTAGCGGGGGGCCTCGATGGTACGAGCAGTACTTC	TRBV4-2	TRBD2	.	TRBJ2-7
CSARPLDYTDTQYF	TGCAGTGCTAGACCCCTGGATTACACAGATACGCAGTATTTT	TRBV20-1	.	.	TRBJ2-3
CASSPDGSYGYTF	TGTGCCAGTAGCCCCGACGGATCCTATGGCTACACCTTC	TRBV19	.	many	TRBJ1-2
CASSTDRDTEAFF	TGTGCCAGCAGCACGGACAGGGACACTGAAGCTTTCTTT	TRBV11-1	TRBD1	few	TRBJ1-1
CASSLGMVPRALNTEAFF	TGTGCCAGCAGCTTAGGGATGGTCCCAAGGGCCTTGAACACTGAAGCTTTCTTT	TRBV11-2	.	.	TRBJ1-1
CASSQTQGGSFYGYTF	TGTGCCAGCAGCCAGACCCAGGGAGGTTCTTTCTATGGCTACACCTTC	TRBV6-1	.	.	TRBJ1-2
CASSLSRAGTGELFF	TGCGCCAGCAGCTTGTCCAGGGCAGGCACCGGGGAGCTGTTTTTT	TRBV5-1	.	few	TRBJ2-2
CASLARTYNEQFF	TGTGCCAGCCTTGCGCGAACCTACAATGAGCAGTTCTTC	TRBV2	.	.	TRBJ2-1
CASSARTETETQYF	TGTGCCAGCAGCGCACGGACCGAGACGGAGACCCAGTACTTC	TRBV5-4	.	few	TRBJ2-5
CASSPSATGGNTGELFF	TGTGCCAGCTCACCCTCTGCGACAGGGGGTAACACCGGGGAGCTGTTTTTT	TRBV18	TRBD1	few	TRBJ2-2
CASSQDGRRLRDYEQYF	TGCGCCAGCAGCCAAGATGGGAGGCGGTTACGGGACTACGAGCAGTACTTC	TRBV4-1	.	few	TRBJ2-7
CASSRTGDQPQHF	TGTGCCAGCAGCCGCACAGGGGATCAGCCCCAGCATTTT	TRBV7-8	TRBD1	many	TRBJ1-5
CASSSRVTEAFF	TGTGCCAGCAGCTCCAGGGTCACTGAAGCTTTCTTT	TRBV4-2	.	many	TRBJ1-1
CASSLANVAAGDTQYF	TGTGCCAGCAGCTTAGCGAACGTGGCGGCCGGGGACACCCAGTACTTC	TRBV7-6	.	.	TRBJ2-5
CASVPDRVGNEQFF	TGTGCCAGCGTACCCGACAGGGTTGGGAATGAGCAGTTCTTC	TRBV12-3/TRBV12-4	TRBD1	many	TRBJ2-1
CASMEGSYNEQFF	TGTGCCAGCATGGAGGGTTCCTACAATGAGCAGTTCTTC	TRBV7-6	.	.	TRBJ2-1
CSARDFNRGESPLHF	TGCAGTGCTAGAGATTTTAACAGGGGCGAATCACCCCTCCACTTT	TRBV20-1	TRBD1	few	TRBJ1-6
CASSLLAAANYGYTF	TGCGCCAGCAGCTTGCTCGCGGCAGCTAACTATGGCTACACCTTC	TRBV5-1	.	.	TRBJ1-2
CASSQDSGWGETQYF	TGCGCCAGCAGCCAAGATTCAGGGTGGGGAGAGACCCAGTACTTC	TRBV4-3	.	.	TRBJ2-5
CASSFSILGQPQHF	TGTGCCAGCAGTTTCTCCATACTAGGCCAGCCCCAGCATTTT	TRBV12-3/TRBV12-4	.	few	TRBJ1-5